The sequence of this T cell receptor (beta chain) was determined in a study of cytomegalovirus exposure and HLA in healthy donors. Primers for the PCR totalled 60 Vbeta and 13 Jbeta. Repertoires were generated with immunoSEQ multiplex PCR, while TCRdb's copy carries only in-frame clones and drops some. The data show about 130,000 clones, about two thirds seen once. The CDR3 runs to 16 residues. The germline gives CDR1 MNHEY, CDR2 SVGAGI. Trimming shortened V by 0 bases and J by 4 bases, and 12 bases separated the two germline ends. This chain joins TRBV6-5 and TRBJ1-4; a weak D match, TRBD1 (5 bases). The TCR sequence derives from a woman aged 55-70 years in good health and CMV-seropositive. Sequencing was performed on PBMCs. CDR3: CASSYSQGSLNEKLFF. The CDR3 nucleotides read TGTGCCAGCAGTTACTCCCAGGGTTCACTTAATGAAAAACTGTTTTTT.